A single TCR beta chain is shown here with its context. CDR1 and CDR2 (germline): LGHDT, YNNKEL (reference sequence). V was pared by 0 bases and J by 0 bases, with 9 bases between. The CDR3 contains 16 residues. The record originates from a study of CD8 T cells in Susac syndrome. RNA in amounts of about 0.45 to 1 ug was reverse transcribed with random hexamers. One entry per CDR3 protein, called by TCRdb with MiXCR from the immunoSEQ multiplex PCR reads. The table lists about 300,000 distinct CDR3 sequences, 85% of them singletons. Sequencing was done on a sample of CD8+ T cells from PBMCs. The chain combines TRBV3-1 with TRBJ1-3, with D unclear. This sequence was found in a human donor with multiple sclerosis. The CDR3: CASSQEVRHSGNTIYF. CDR3 in DNA: TGTGCCAGCAGCCAAGAAGTACGGCACTCTGGAAACACCATATATTTT.